Listed here are 26 T cell receptor beta chains from one sample, sequenced in a study of Graves' ophthalmopathy and Graves' hyperthyroidism. The sequenced template was RNA, covering the TCR beta CDR3 region. Amplification began with first-round RT-PCR using HTBI primers, then second-round multiplex PCR was performed. TCRdb re-called the multiplex PCR reads with MiXCR, one entry per CDR3 protein. Of about 740,000 distinct CDR3 sequences listed, 35% to 50% were seen once; the top ten hold 44%. Specimen: peripheral blood. The receptors were sampled from an adult man with Graves' ophthalmopathy.

V usage is TRBV6-6 and J usage is TRBJ2-5, with D maybe TRBD1 (5 bases). The germline V gene has CDR1 MNHNY and CDR2 SVGAGI (reference sequence). The V and J ends lost 8 bases and 5 bases respectively, with 12 bases between them. The CDR3 is 12 residues long. The CDR3 spells CASLEGVETQYF. CDR3 nucleotides: TGTGCCAGCCTAGAAGGGGTGGAGACCCAGTACTTC.

As for this clonotype: The junction and the germline gene differ at one end; a read error may be behind it. V is TRBV10-3 and J is TRBJ1-2, with 11 bases fitting TRBD1. This CDR3 spans 14 amino acids. CDR1 is ENHRY and CDR2 is SYGVKD in the germline V gene. CDR3 sequence: CASSTGQGAGGYTF. CDR3 sequence (DNA): TGTGCCAGCAGTACAGGACAGGGGGCAGGTGGCTACACCTTC.

The chain combines TRBV2 with TRBJ1-1, with D tentatively TRBD1 (5 bases). V was trimmed by 8 bases and J by 1 base, leaving 11 bases between them. The CDR3 runs 13 residues. The V gene's germline CDR1 is SNHLY and CDR2 FYNNEI. The DNA for the CDR3 is TGTGCCAGCGGTGTGCAGGGGAACACTGAAGCTTTCTTT. Its protein product is CASGVQGNTEAFF.

CDR3 coding DNA: TGTGCCACCAGTGATAGTGGGCTAGCGGGGCGAGAGACCCAGTACTTC. Protein sequence: CATSDSGLAGRETQYF. The chain has TRBV24-1 and TRBJ2-5; 9 positions match TRBD2. V lost 3 bases to trimming and J lost 4 bases; unmatched junction nucleotides: 8. In germline, CDR1 is KGHDR, CDR2 SFDVKD. CDR3 size: 16 residues.

The CDR3 loop is CSVTTGLSTDTQYF. CDR3 bases: TGCAGCGTTACAACAGGGTTATCCACAGATACGCAGTATTTT. J is TRBJ2-3 and V is TRBV29-1; a possible D gene is TRBD1 (6 bases). Germline-derived CDR1 and CDR2 are SQVTM and ANQGSEA. The CDR3 consists of 14 residues. The V gene lost 5 bases and the J gene lost 2 bases, with 14 bases spanning the gap.

The chain has TRBV7-9 and TRBJ2-5; no clear D. This CDR3 has 13 amino acids. In germline, CDR1 is SEHNR, CDR2 FQNEAQ (reference sequence). V shed 3 bases and J shed 5 bases, with 10 bases lying between them. CDR3 residues: CASSFWADETQYF. The CDR3 DNA sequence: TGTGCCAGCAGCTTTTGGGCAGATGAGACCCAGTACTTC.

The genes are TRBV7-8 and TRBJ2-7; D may be TRBD2 (6 bases). Germline V gene sequence: CDR1 SGHVS, CDR2 FQNEAQ. The CDR3 contains 17 residues. The V end was cut by 5 bases, the J end by 5 bases, with 25 bases between. The CDR3 DNA reads TGTGCCAGCAGCCAAGATCCGCGCGGGGCTAGGGTCCACGAGCAGTACTTC. Protein: CASSQDPRGARVHEQYF.

This sequence joins TRBV29-1 and TRBJ1-3, with D hard to call. Germline CDR1 SQVTM, CDR2 ANQGSEA. The germline V and J ends were trimmed by 8 bases and 3 bases, with 14 bases remaining between them. This CDR3 contains 13 residues. The CDR3 region is CSSSDRFGNTIYF. In nucleotides, the CDR3 is TGCAGCTCCTCGGACCGATTTGGAAACACCATATATTTT.

There are many counts of this clonotype. The chain carries TRBV11-2 and TRBJ1-6; D remains ambiguous. The CDR3 covers 14 residues. V lost 0 bases and J 10 bases, leaving 10 bases between the germline ends. Per germline, CDR1 SGHAT and CDR2 FQNNGV. The chain's CDR3 is CASSLDTGRSPLHF. The CDR3 region has the DNA TGTGCCAGCAGCTTAGACACCGGGCGCTCACCCCTCCACTTT.

This clonotype has ten or more counts. This chain links TRBV5-1 with TRBJ1-5, with unresolved D. V gave up 2 bases and J gave up 7 bases, with 10 bases separating them. The CDR3 has 13 residues. From germline, CDR1 is SGHRS and CDR2 YFSETQ. CDR3 residues: CASSLSLGQPQHF. For the CDR3, the DNA is TGCGCCAGCAGCTTATCATTAGGGCAGCCCCAGCATTTT.

The chain links TRBV25-1 to TRBJ1-1, with D possibly matching TRBD1 (6 bases). Germline V gene sequence: CDR1 MGHDK, CDR2 SYGVNS. The CDR3 runs to 16 residues. Trimming cost V 5 bases and J 0 bases, with 16 bases left between them. CDR3 region: CASSYSRQGLNTEAFF. CDR3 sequence (DNA): TGTGCCAGCAGTTACTCGAGGCAGGGGCTGAACACTGAAGCTTTCTTT.

This clonotype occurred a few times. The J gene is TRBJ2-7, the V gene TRBV20-1, with 9 bases fitting TRBD1. This CDR3 comprises 13 residues. The V gene's germline CDR1 is DFQATT and CDR2 SNEGSKA (reference sequence). J lost 2 bases, V lost 6 bases, and 5 bases had no gene match. The CDR3: CSADDRGTYEQYF. CDR3 sequence (DNA): TGCAGTGCGGATGACAGGGGGACCTACGAGCAGTACTTC.

Of note for this clonotype: A much larger clone lies one base from this, so it may be a read error. The chain uses TRBV14 and TRBJ1-2; TRBD1 might be the D (5 bases). Trimming cost V 3 bases and J 9 bases, with 14 bases left between them. The CDR3 covers 13 residues. In germline, CDR1 is SGHDN, CDR2 FVKESK. The CDR3 loop reads CASSQGPKYSYTF. The DNA for the CDR3 is TGTGCCAGCAGCCAGGGACCCAAGTATAGCTACACCTTC.

This clonotype showed up many times. This chain links TRBV7-2 with TRBJ2-3; D not resolved. Germline CDR1 SGHTA, CDR2 FQGNSA. The CDR3 has 12 amino acids. Deletions cut 6 bases from V and 4 bases from J, with 8 bases between. CDR3 sequence: CASSRSADTQYF. The CDR3, as DNA: TGTGCCAGCAGTCGGAGCGCAGATACGCAGTATTTT.

This clonotype has a handful of counts. The V and J genes are TRBV20-1 and TRBJ2-7; tentatively, D is TRBD1 (7 bases). The CDR3 sequence is 15 residues long. Germline V lookup: CDR1 DFQATT, CDR2 SNEGSKA (reference sequence). V was clipped by 3 bases and J by 3 bases, with 18 bases between them. CDR3: CSARRDRAGFYEQYF. The CDR3 bases are TGCAGTGCTAGGCGAGACAGGGCGGGGTTCTACGAGCAGTACTTC.

The rearrangement joins TRBV20-1 to TRBJ2-5; TRBD2 is a possible D gene (6 bases). Trimming took off 6 bases at V and 1 base at J, with 18 bases between the two ends. The CDR3 is made up of 15 amino acids. Germline CDR1 DFQATT, CDR2 SNEGSKA (reference sequence). The CDR3 sequence: CSANNAGRSQETQYF. CDR3 sequence (DNA): TGCAGTGCGAACAACGCGGGACGATCCCAAGAGACCCAGTACTTC.

The chain links TRBV25-1 to TRBJ1-2, with D hard to call. Germline V lookup: CDR1 MGHDK, CDR2 SYGVNS. V lost 5 bases and J lost 1, with 11 bases in between. The CDR3 has 14 amino acids. In nucleotides, the CDR3 is TGTGCCAGCAGTCCTTTGGGAGGTAACTATGGCTACACCTTC. Protein product: CASSPLGGNYGYTF.

A few counts support this clonotype. The gene calls are TRBV25-1 and TRBJ1-2; D gene ambiguous. With 5 bases removed from V and 4 bases from J, the gap between germline ends came to 11 bases. Germline V lookup: CDR1 MGHDK, CDR2 SYGVNS. The CDR3 spans 13 residues. Written as DNA, the CDR3 is TGTGCCAGCAGTCCTCTCACAAGCTATGGCTACACCTTC. It specifies CASSPLTSYGYTF.

This clonotype has more than one count but fewer than ten. The chain uses TRBV10-3 and TRBJ1-3; D unclear. V was cut by 10 bases and J by 4 bases, with 11 bases left in between. The CDR3 has 12 residues. Germline assignment: CDR1 ENHRY and CDR2 SYGVKD. In DNA, the CDR3 is TGTGCCAGCAGAAGTGTCGGAAACACCATATATTTT. Translation gives CASRSVGNTIYF.

This clonotype was seen more than once but under ten times. This chain joins TRBV7-9 and TRBJ2-1; D may be TRBD2 (6 bases). V was trimmed by 5 bases and J by 5 bases, leaving 19 bases between them. The CDR3 consists of 16 residues. Germline CDR1 and CDR2: SEHNR and FQNEAQ (reference sequence). CDR3 loop: CASSQAREYDNNEQFF. The CDR3 nucleotides are TGTGCCAGCAGCCAAGCTCGGGAGTATGATAACAATGAGCAGTTCTTC.

The genes are TRBV20-1 and TRBJ2-6; possibly TRBD1 or TRBD2 for D (5 bases each). Trimming removed 0 bases at V and 0 bases at J, with 9 bases between. The CDR3 spans 16 residues. The germline V gene encodes CDR1 DFQATT and CDR2 SNEGSKA (reference sequence). The CDR3 sequence is CSARDHGGSGANVLTF. The CDR3 bases are TGCAGTGCTAGAGATCATGGGGGCTCTGGGGCCAACGTCCTGACTTTC.

This clonotype turned up a few times. The chain combines TRBV7-8 with TRBJ2-7; 8 bases are shared with TRBD1. The V gene end was trimmed by 3 bases and the J gene end by 5 bases; junction bases not matched to a gene: 9. The germline gives CDR1 SGHVS, CDR2 FQNEAQ. There are 15 residues in the CDR3. This chain's CDR3 is CASSFLQGAFNEQYF. The CDR3 DNA follows: TGTGCCAGCAGCTTCCTCCAGGGGGCATTTAACGAGCAGTACTTC.

This clonotype occurred a few times. V and J are TRBV7-9 and TRBJ2-5, with a possible D match to TRBD2 (6 bases). V was cut by 2 bases and J by 0 bases, with 10 bases left in between. Germline V gene lookup returns CDR1 SEHNR and CDR2 FQNEAQ (reference sequence). CDR3 size: 15 residues. The CDR3 coding sequence is TGTGCCAGCAGCTTAAGGCGGGGAGACCAAGAGACCCAGTACTTC. Protein sequence: CASSLRRGDQETQYF.

The table lists this clonotype with a count of one. Because it lacks the conserved phenylalanine or tryptophan at the end, this CDR3 is likely a read error. The chain uses TRBV11-2 and TRBJ2-5; 7 positions agree with TRBD1. The length of the CDR3 is 13 residues. J lost 4 bases, V lost 1 base, and 0 bases had no gene match. From germline, CDR1 is SGHAT and CDR2 FQNNGV. The CDR3 protein is CASSLGQGETQYV. CDR3 coding DNA: TGTGCCAGCAGCTTAGGACAGGGAGAGACCCAGTACGTC.

In this sample, this clonotype turned up many times. The chain is built from TRBV2 and TRBJ1-5; D not resolved. This CDR3 contains 15 residues. V gave up 6 bases and J gave up 2 bases, with 14 bases separating them. CDR1 and CDR2 (germline): SNHLY, FYNNEI. The CDR3 is CASRARPEGNQPQHF. The CDR3 bases are TGTGCCAGCAGGGCGAGGCCGGAGGGCAATCAGCCCCAGCATTTT. Full variable domain (missing parts from reference TRBV2 and TRBJ1-5): EPEVTQTPSHQVTQMGQEVILRCVPISNHLYFYWYRQILGQKVEFLVSFYNNEISEKSEIFDDQFSVERPDGSNFTLKIRSTKLEDSAMYFCASRARPEGNQPQHFGDGTRLSIL.

This clonotype has ten or more counts. V gene TRBV5-1 combines with J gene TRBJ1-3; perhaps TRBD1 as D (5 bases). The CDR3 totals 15 residues. The ends were cut back, 0 bases at V and 7 bases at J, with 14 bases in the middle. The germline CDR1 and CDR2 sequences are SGHRS and YFSETQ. The CDR3: CASSLDGQGGNTIYF. The DNA for the CDR3 is TGCGCCAGCAGCTTGGACGGACAAGGTGGGAACACCATATATTTT. Looking up the rest from reference TRBV5-1 and TRBJ1-3 gives the full variable domain: KAGVTQTPRYLIKTRGQQVTLSCSPISGHRSVSWYQQTPGQGLQFLFEYFSETQRNKGNFPGRFSGRQFSNSRSEMNVSTLELGDSALYLCASSLDGQGGNTIYFGEGSWLTVV.